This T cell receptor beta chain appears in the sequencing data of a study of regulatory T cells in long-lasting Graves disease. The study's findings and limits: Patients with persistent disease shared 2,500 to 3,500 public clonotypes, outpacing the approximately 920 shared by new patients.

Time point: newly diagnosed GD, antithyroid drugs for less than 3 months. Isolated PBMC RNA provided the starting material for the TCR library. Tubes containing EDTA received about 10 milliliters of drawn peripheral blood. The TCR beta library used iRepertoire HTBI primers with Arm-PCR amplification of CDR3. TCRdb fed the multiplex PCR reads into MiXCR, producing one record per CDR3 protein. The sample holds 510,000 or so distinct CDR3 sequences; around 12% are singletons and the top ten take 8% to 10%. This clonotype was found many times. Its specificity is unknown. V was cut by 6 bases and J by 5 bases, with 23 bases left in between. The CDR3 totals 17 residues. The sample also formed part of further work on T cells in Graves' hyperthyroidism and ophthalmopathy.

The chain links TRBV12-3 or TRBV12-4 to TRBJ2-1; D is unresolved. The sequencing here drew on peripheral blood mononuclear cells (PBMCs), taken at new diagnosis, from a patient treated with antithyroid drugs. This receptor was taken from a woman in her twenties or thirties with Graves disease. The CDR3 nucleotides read TGTGCCAGCAGCTCCACCCCGGATGGGTCCCCCAACAATGAGCAGTTCTTC. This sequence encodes CASSSTPDGSPNNEQFF.